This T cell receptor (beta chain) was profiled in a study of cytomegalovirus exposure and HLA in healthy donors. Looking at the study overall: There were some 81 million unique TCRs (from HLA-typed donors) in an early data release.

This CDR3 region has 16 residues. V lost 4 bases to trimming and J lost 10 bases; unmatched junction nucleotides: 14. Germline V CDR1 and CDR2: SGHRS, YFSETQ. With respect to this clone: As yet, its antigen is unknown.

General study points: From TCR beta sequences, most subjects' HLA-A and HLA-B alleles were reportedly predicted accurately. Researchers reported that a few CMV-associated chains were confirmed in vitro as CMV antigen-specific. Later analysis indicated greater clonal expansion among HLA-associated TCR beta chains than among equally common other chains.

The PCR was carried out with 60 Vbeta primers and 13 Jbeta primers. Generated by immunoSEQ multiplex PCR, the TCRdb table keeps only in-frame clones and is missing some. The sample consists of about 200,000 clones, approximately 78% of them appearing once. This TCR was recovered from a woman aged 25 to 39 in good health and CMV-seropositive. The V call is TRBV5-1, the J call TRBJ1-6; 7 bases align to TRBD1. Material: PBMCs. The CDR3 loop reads CASSVDRASAGSPLHF. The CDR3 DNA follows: TGCGCCAGCAGCGTAGACAGGGCCTCCGCGGGGTCACCCCTCCACTTT.